What follows describes a single T cell receptor (beta chain). These data are taken from a study of blood T cell repertoires in COVID-19. Study summary: Samples taken during acute and convalescent COVID-19 were collected in the United States, Italy and Spain.

The V segment lost 0 bases and the J segment 8 bases; nucleotides outside the gene matches: 11. The CDR3 has 17 amino acids. Germline CDR1 is SGHRS and CDR2 is YFSETQ. Authors' data handling: Amplification of reference gene primers was used by the study to estimate nucleated cell counts. Produced via immunoSEQ multiplex PCR; TCRdb's table is partial and in-frame only. Clonal size and the V and J genes are those of that table, whereas D and trimming came from the DNA. The sample includes approximately 150,000 clones, approximately 80% seen only once; the top ten take approximately 5%. The receptor was isolated from a woman aged 45-60 years with acute or convalescent COVID-19. The chain combines TRBV5-1 with TRBJ1-6; the match to TRBD1 covers 7 bases. The sample comprised peripheral blood. The CDR3 region is CASSLALGGSWDSPLHF. Here the CDR3 DNA reads TGCGCCAGCAGCTTGGCCCTAGGGGGCTCATGGGATTCACCCCTCCACTTT.